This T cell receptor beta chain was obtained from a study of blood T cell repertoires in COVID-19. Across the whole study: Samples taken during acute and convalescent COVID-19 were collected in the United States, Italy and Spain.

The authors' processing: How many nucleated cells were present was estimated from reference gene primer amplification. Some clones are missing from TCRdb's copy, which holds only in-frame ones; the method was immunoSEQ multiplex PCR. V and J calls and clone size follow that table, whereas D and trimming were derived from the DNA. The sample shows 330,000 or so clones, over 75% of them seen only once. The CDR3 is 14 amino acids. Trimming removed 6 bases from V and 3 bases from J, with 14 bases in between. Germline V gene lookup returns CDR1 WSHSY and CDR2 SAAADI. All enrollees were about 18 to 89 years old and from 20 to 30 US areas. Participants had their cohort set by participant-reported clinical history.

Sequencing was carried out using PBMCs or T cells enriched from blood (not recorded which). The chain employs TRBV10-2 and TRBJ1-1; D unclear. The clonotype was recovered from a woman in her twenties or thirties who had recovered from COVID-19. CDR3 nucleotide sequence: TGCGCCAGCAGGCAGACCACGGAGGACACTGAAGCTTTCTTT. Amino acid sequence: CASRQTTEDTEAFF.